The next 7 T cell receptor beta chains were all read from a single sample in a study of blood T cell repertoires in COVID-19 (dated by TCRdb to the early 2020s). The library came from the immunoSEQ multiplex PCR assay. In its TCRdb copy, this immuneACCESS table keeps in-frame sequences only and misses some clones. Where compared with another copy, unresolved V genes explain less than half of these, and the others have no known cause. The sample records over 450,000 clones, around nine tenths of which are singletons. The ten largest clones take up roughly 8% of the sample. The sequenced sample consisted of peripheral blood. The receptors originated from a woman between 45 and 60 years old with COVID-19, enrolled during active disease.

Comment on this clone: Different DNA sequences within this sample yield the same CDR3. The chain is built from TRBV19 and TRBJ2-2; 7 positions agree with TRBD1. Unmatched junction bases numbered 6, after V lost 10 bases and J lost 1 base. Germline values: CDR1 LNHDA, CDR2 SQIVND (reference sequence). The CDR3 totals 14 residues. The chain's CDR3 is CATRRQGNTGELFF. CDR3 DNA sequence: TGTGCCACCCGCAGACAGGGGAACACCGGGGAGCTGTTTTTT.

This clone was seen more than once but under ten times. The rearrangement links TRBV18 to TRBJ1-3; possible D gene TRBD1, 5 bases. The CDR3 loop spans 16 amino acids. V lost 0 bases to trimming and J lost 7 bases, with 16 bases between them. Germline assignment: CDR1 KGHSH and CDR2 LQKENI. Here the CDR3 reads CASSPPGGQGKNTIYF. The DNA for the CDR3 is TGTGCCAGCTCACCACCGGGAGGGCAGGGAAAGAACACCATATATTTT.

This chain joins TRBV28 and TRBJ1-3, with 7 bases matching TRBD1. Germline lookup yields CDR1 MDHEN and CDR2 SYDVKM. The CDR3 spans 16 residues. V was pared by 7 bases and J by 0 bases, with 9 bases of the junction left unmatched. The CDR3 DNA follows: TGTGCCAGCACTGCGACAGGGCGAGTCTCTGGAAACACCATATATTTT. This codes for CASTATGRVSGNTIYF. The variable domain in full, with the rest retrieved from reference TRBV28 and TRBJ1-3, is DVKVTQSSRYLVKRTGEKVFLECVQDMDHENMFWYRQDPGLGLRLIYFSYDVKMKEKGDIPEGYSVSREKKERFSLILESASTNQTSMYLCASTATGRVSGNTIYFGEGSWLTVV.

V gene TRBV10-3 combines with J gene TRBJ1-6; the D gene is possibly TRBD1 (5 bases). The CDR3 is made up of 15 amino acids. With 2 bases removed from V and 7 bases from J, the gap between germline ends came to 12 bases. Looked up from germline, CDR1 is ENHRY and CDR2 is SYGVKD. The CDR3 DNA is TGTGCCATCAGTGAGATTGCAGGGAACAATTCACCCCTCCACTTT. Translation gives CAISEIAGNNSPLHF.

V and J are TRBV10-3 and TRBJ2-1; perhaps TRBD1 as D (6 bases). The CDR3 sequence is 12 residues long. With 7 bases removed from V and 9 bases from J, the gap between germline ends came to 13 bases. Germline V lookup: CDR1 ENHRY, CDR2 SYGVKD. Here the CDR3 reads CAINQDSGEQFF. DNA of the CDR3: TGTGCCATCAATCAGGACAGCGGTGAGCAGTTCTTC.

This chain joins TRBV5-1 and TRBJ1-3; D gene unclear. V gave up 0 bases and J gave up 0 bases, with 7 bases separating them. This CDR3 is built from 15 residues. Per the germline V gene, CDR1 is SGHRS and CDR2 is YFSETQ. CDR3 sequence reads: CASSLDRYSGNTIYF. DNA of the CDR3: TGCGCCAGCAGCTTGGACAGATACTCTGGAAACACCATATATTTT.

This chain joins TRBV5-1 and TRBJ2-7; D is unresolved. Per the germline V gene, CDR1 is SGHRS and CDR2 is YFSETQ. The CDR3 runs 14 residues. V was cut by 2 bases and J by 4 bases, with 13 bases left in between. The CDR3: CASSFQAGSYEQYF. CDR3 nucleotides: TGCGCCAGCAGCTTTCAAGCAGGTTCATACGAGCAGTACTTC.